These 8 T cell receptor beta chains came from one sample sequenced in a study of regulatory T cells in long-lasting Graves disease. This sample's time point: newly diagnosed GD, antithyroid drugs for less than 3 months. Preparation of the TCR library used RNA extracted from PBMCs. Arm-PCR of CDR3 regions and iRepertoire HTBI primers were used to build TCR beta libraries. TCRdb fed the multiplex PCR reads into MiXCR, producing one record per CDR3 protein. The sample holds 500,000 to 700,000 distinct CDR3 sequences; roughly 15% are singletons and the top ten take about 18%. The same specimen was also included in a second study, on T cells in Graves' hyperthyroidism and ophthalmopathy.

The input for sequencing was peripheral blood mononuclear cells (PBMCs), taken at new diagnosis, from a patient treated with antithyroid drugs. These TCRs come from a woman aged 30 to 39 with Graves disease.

In DNA, the CDR3 is TGTGCCAGCAGCCAAAACAGGGCCTCGGAGCAGTACTTC. The encoded protein is CASSQNRASEQYF. This rearrangement joins TRBV5-4 to TRBJ2-7; D is perhaps TRBD1 (6 bases). The CDR3 extends over 13 amino acids. Germline V gives CDR1 SGHNT, CDR2 YYREEE (reference sequence). V was trimmed by 4 bases and J by 7 bases, leaving 15 bases between them.

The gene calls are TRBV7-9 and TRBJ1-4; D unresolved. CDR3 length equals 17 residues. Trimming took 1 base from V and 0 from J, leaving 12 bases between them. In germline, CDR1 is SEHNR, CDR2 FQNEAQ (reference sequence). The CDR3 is CASSLGSGDTTNEKLFF. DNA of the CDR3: TGTGCCAGCAGCTTAGGGAGCGGGGATACAACTAATGAAAAACTGTTTTTT.

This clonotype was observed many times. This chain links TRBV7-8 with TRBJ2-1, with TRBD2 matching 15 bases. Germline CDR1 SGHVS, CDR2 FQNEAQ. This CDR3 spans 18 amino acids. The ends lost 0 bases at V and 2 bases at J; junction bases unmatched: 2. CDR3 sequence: CASSLARTSGRAYNEQFF. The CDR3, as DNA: TGTGCCAGCAGCTTAGCCCGGACTAGCGGGAGGGCCTACAATGAGCAGTTCTTC.

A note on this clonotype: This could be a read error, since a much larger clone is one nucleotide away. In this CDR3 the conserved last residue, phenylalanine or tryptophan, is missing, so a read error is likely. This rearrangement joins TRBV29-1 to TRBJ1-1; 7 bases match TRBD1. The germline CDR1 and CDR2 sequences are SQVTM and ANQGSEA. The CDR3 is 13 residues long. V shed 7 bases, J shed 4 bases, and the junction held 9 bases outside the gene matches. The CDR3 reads CSARQGSVTEAFV. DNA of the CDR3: TGCAGCGCCAGACAGGGATCGGTCACTGAAGCTTTCGTT.

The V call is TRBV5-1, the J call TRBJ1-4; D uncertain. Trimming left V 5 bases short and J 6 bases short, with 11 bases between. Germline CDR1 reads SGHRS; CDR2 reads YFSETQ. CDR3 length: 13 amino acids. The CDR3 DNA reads TGCGCCAGCAGGACCGATACTCATGAAAAACTGTTTTTT. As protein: CASRTDTHEKLFF.

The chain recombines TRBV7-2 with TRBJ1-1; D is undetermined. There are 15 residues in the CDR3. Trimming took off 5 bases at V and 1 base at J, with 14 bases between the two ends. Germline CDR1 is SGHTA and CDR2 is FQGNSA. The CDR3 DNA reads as TGTGCCAGCAGCCCCGATCGTTTGAGGAACACTGAAGCTTTCTTT. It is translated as CASSPDRLRNTEAFF. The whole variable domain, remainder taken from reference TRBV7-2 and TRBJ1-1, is GAGVSQSPSNKVTEKGKDVELRCDPISGHTALYWYRQSLGQGLEFLIYFQGNSAPDKSGLPSDRFSAERTGGSVSTLTIQRTQQEDSAVYLCASSPDRLRNTEAFFGQGTRLTVV.

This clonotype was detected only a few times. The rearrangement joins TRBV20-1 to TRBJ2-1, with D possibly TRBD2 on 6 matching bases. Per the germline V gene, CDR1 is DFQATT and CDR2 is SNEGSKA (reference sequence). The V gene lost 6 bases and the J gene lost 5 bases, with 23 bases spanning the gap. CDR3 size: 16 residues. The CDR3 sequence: CSARDRGRLGDNEQFF. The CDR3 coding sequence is TGCAGTGCGCGGGATCGAGGGAGACTTGGGGACAATGAGCAGTTCTTC.

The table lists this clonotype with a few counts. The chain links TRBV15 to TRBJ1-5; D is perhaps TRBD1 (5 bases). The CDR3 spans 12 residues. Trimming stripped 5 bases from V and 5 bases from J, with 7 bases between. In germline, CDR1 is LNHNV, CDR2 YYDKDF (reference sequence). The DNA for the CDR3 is TGTGCCACCAGCTGGGGGGATCAGCCCCAGCATTTT. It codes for CATSWGDQPQHF.